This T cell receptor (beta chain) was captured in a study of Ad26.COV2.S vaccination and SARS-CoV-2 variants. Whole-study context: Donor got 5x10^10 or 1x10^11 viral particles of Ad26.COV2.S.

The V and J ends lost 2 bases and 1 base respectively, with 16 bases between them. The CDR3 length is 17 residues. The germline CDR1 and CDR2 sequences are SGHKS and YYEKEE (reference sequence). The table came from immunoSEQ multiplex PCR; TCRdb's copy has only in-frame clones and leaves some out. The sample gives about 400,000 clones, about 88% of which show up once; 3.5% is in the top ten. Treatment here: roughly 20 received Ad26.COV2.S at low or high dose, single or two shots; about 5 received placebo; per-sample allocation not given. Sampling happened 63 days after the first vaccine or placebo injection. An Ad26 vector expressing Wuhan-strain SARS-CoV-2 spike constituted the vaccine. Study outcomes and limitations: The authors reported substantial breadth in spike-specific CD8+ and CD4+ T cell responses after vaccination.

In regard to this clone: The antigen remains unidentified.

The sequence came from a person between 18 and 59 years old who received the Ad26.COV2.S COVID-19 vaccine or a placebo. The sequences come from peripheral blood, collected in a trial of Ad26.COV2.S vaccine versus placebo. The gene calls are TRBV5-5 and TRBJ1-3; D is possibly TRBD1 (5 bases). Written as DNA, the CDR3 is TGTGCCAGCAGCTTTTACCCAGGGAGGACTTCTGGAAACACCATATATTTT. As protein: CASSFYPGRTSGNTIYF.